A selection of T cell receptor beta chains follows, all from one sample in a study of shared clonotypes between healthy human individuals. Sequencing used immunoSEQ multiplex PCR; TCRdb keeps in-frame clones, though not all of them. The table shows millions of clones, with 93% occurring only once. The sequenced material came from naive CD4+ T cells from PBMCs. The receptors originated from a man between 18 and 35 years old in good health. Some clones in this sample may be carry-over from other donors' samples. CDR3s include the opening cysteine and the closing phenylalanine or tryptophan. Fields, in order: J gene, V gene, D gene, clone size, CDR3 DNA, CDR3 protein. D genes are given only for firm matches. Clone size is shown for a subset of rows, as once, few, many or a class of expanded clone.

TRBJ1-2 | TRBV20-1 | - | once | TGCAGTGCTAGCGGCTCCTCTGGCTACACCTTC | CSASGSSGYTF
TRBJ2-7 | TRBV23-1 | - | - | TGCGCCAGCAGTCAACCCACCGGGGGCTACGAGCAGTACTTC | CASSQPTGGYEQYF
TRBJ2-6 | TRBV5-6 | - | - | TGTGCCAGCAGCCCTCGCCGGGGGCGCAGGTCTGGGGCCAACGTCCTGACTTTC | CASSPRRGRRSGANVLTF
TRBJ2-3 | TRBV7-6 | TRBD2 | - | TGTGCCAGCAGCTTAGGCCCGGGACTAGCGGGCACAGATACGCAGTATTTT | CASSLGPGLAGTDTQYF
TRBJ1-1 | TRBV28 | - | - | TGTGCCAGCAGTTTTTATTTGGACACTGAAGCTTTCTTT | CASSFYLDTEAFF
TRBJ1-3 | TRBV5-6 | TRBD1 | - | TGTGCCAGCAGCACAGGACAGGGAGACTTAAACACCATATATTTT | CASSTGQGDLNTIYF
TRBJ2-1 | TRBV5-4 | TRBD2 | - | TGTGCCAGCAGCTTGGAGTGGGAGGGGTTGAATGAGCAGTTCTTC | CASSLEWEGLNEQFF
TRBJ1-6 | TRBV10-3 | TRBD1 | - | TGTGCCATCAGAGTCCGGGACAGTACGAATTCACCCCTCCACTTT | CAIRVRDSTNSPLHF
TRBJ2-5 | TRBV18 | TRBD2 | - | TGTGCCAGCTCAAAACTAGCGGGAGCGGGGGAGACCCAGTACTTC | CASSKLAGAGETQYF
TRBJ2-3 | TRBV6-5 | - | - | TGTGCCAGCAGTCGTGACAGATTCACAGATACGCAGTATTTT | CASSRDRFTDTQYF
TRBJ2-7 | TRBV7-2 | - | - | TGTGCCAGCAGCTTAGTTCCAGAGTCCTACGAGCAGTACTTC | CASSLVPESYEQYF
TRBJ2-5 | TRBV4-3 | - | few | TGCGCCAGCAGCCAAAACCGAGAGACCCAGTACTTC | CASSQNRETQYF
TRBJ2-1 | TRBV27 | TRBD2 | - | TGTGCCAGCAGTTTCCGCTTCCGCGGGAGTATCGCCTACAATGAGCAGTTCTTC | CASSFRFRGSIAYNEQFF
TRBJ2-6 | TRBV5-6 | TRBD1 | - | TGTGCCAGCAGCCGCAACAGGGGCTCTGGGGCCAACGTCCTGACTTTC | CASSRNRGSGANVLTF
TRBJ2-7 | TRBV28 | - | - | TGTGCCAGCAGTCCTTCCGACGGTCGCTCCTACGAGCAGTACTTC | CASSPSDGRSYEQYF
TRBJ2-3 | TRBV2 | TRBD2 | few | TGTGCCAGCGCCTCTGGCGGGACTATGCAGTATTTT | CASASGGTMQYF
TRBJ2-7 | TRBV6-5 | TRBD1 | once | TGTGCCAGCAGTCTTCGGGACAGGTTTGCCTACGAGCAGTACTTC | CASSLRDRFAYEQYF
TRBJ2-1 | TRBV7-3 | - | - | TGTGCCAGCAGTCGGCGGGGCTCCTACAATGAGCAGTTCTTC | CASSRRGSYNEQFF
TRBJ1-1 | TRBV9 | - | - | TGTGCCAGCAGCGTAGTTGGGGGCCCCGAGGAGGCTTTCTTT | CASSVVGGPEEAFF
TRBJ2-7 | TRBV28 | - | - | TGTGCCAGCAGTTTCCCGAAACGGCCAGGCTACGAGCAGTACTTC | CASSFPKRPGYEQYF
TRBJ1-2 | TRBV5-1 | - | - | TGCGCCAGCAGCTTGGGTGGAGGCTTTAACTATGGCTACACCTTC | CASSLGGGFNYGYTF
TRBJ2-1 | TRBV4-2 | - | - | TGTGCCAGCAGTCTAGTTGTTGCGGACTCCTACAATGAGCAGTTCTTC | CASSLVVADSYNEQFF
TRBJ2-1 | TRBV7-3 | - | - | TGTGCCAGCAGCTTAAAAAATTCGGATGAGCAGTTCTTC | CASSLKNSDEQFF
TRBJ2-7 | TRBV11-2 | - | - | TGTGCCAGCAGCTTGGTACGGATTTACGAGCAGTACTTC | CASSLVRIYEQYF
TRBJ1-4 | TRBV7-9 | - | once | TGTGCCAGCAGTTTTCGGGAAGACGGGGCTCGGCGGAAACTGTTTTTT | CASSFREDGARRKLFF
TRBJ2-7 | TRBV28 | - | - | TGTGCCAGCAGTTTACCGGTTGTGGCCAGCTCCTACGAGCAGTACTTC | CASSLPVVASSYEQYF
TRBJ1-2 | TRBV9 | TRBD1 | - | TGTGCCAGCAGCGTAGGGTTCGTCAGGGGGATAGGCTACACCTTC | CASSVGFVRGIGYTF
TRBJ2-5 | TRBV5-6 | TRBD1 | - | TGTGCCAGCAGCCCGCTCGACAGGGAGAGGGAGACCCAGTACTTC | CASSPLDRERETQYF
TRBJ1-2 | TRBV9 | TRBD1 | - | TGTGCCAGCAGCGTAGCTGGACAGGGGACTGGCTACACCTTC | CASSVAGQGTGYTF
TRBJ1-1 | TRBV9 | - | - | TGTGCCAGCAGCGTACTAGGGAACACTGAAGCTTTCTTT | CASSVLGNTEAFF
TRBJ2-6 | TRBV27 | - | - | TGTGCCAGCAGTTTCAGCCCACTGGCAGGGCCTGGGGCCAACGTCCTGACTTTC | CASSFSPLAGPGANVLTF
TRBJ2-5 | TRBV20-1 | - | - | TGCAGTGCTAGCACCCAAGAGACCCAGTACTTC | CSASTQETQYF
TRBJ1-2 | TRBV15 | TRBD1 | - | TGTGCCACCAGGCGGACAGGGGGCCACTATGGCTACACCTTC | CATRRTGGHYGYTF
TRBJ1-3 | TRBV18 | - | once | TGTGCCAGCTCACCAACGGGTCAAGGAAACACCATATATTTT | CASSPTGQGNTIYF
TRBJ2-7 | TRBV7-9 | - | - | TGTGCCAGCAGCCCCGACAGCTCCTACGAGCAGTACTTC | CASSPDSSYEQYF
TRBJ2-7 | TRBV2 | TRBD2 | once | TGTGCCAGCGTGACCGGGACTAAGAACGAGCAGTACTTC | CASVTGTKNEQYF
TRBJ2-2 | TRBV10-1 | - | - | TGCGCCAGCAGTCCCACTGGTGGCGGGGAGCTGTTTTTT | CASSPTGGGELFF
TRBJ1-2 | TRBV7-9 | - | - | TGTGCCAGCAGCCTCGGTCAGGGCTATGGCTACACCTTC | CASSLGQGYGYTF
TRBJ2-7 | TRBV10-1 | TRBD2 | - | TGCGCCAGCAGGGGACTAGCGGGGAGCTCCTACGAGCAGTACTTC | CASRGLAGSSYEQYF
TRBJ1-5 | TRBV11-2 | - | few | TGTGCCAGCAGCCTCCTGGAGGGGGACCAGCCCCAGCATTTT | CASSLLEGDQPQHF
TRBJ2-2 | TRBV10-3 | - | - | TGTGCCATCAGGGGCCCTGGGGGCTTAGATCGCACCGGGGAGCTGTTTTTT | CAIRGPGGLDRTGELFF
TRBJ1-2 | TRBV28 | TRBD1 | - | TGTGCCATCCGACAGGGGCCAAACTATGGCTACACCTTC | CAIRQGPNYGYTF
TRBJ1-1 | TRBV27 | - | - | TGTGCCAGCAGACTTTTGGGGGGCGGAATGAACACTGAAGCTTTCTTT | CASRLLGGGMNTEAFF
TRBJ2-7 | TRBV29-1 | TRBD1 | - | TGCAGCGTTGAAGATCGGGCAGGGGGTAACGAGCAGTACTTC | CSVEDRAGGNEQYF
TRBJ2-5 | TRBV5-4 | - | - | TGTGCCAGCAGCTTGGGAGCGCACCAAGAGACCCAGTACTTC | CASSLGAHQETQYF